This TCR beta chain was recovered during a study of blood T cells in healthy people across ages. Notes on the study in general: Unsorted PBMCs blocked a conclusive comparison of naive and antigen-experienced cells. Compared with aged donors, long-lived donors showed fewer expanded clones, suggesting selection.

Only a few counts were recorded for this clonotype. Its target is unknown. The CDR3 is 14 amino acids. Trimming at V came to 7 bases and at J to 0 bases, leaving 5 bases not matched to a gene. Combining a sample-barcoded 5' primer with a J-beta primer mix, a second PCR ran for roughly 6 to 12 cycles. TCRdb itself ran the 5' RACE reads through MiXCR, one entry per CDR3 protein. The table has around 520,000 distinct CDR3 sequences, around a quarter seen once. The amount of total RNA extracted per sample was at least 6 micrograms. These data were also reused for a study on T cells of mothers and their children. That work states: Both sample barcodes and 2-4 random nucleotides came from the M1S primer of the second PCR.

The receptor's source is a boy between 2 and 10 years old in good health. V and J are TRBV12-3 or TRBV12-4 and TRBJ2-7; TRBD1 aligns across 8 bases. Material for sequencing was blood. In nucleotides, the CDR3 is TGTGCCAGCACTAGACAGGGGAGCTCCTACGAGCAGTACTTC. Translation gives CASTRQGSSYEQYF.